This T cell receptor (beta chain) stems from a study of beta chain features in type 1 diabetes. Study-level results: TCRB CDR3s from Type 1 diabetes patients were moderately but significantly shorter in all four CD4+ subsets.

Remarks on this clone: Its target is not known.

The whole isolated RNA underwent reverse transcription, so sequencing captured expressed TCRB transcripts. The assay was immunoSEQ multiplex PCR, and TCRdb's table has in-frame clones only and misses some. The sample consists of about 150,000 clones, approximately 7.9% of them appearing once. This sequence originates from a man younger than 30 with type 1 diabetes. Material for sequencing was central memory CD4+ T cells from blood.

The chain's CDR3 is CASSLSPSRRNEQFF. The CDR3 DNA is TGTGCCAGCAGCTTAAGTCCTAGTAGGCGAAATGAGCAGTTCTTC. The genes are TRBV11-1 and TRBJ2-1; D gene ambiguous. CDR1 is SGHAT, CDR2 FQDESV, per germline (reference sequence). V lost 2 bases, J lost 7 bases, and 15 bases lay in between. CDR3 length: 15 residues. The variable domain in full, completed from reference TRBV11-1 and TRBJ2-1, reads EAEVAQSPRYKITEKSQAVAFWCDPISGHATLYWYRQILGQGPELLVQFQDESVVDDSQLPKDRFSAERLKGVDSTLKIQPAELGDSAMYLCASSLSPSRRNEQFFGPGTRLTVL.